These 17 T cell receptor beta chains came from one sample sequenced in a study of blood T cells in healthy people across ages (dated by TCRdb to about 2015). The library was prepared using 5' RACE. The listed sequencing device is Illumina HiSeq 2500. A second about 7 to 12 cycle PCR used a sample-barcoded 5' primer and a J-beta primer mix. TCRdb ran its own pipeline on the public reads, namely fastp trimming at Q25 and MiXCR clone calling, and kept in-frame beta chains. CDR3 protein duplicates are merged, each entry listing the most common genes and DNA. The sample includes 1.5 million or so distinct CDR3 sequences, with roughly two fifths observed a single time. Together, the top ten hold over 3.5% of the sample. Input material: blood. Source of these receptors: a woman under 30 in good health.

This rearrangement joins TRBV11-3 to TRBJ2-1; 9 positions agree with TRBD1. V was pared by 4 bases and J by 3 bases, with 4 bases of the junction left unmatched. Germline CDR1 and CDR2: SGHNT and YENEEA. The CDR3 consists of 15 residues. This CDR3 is CASSSQGAIYNEQFF. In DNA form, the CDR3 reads TGTGCCAGCAGCTCACAGGGGGCTATCTACAATGAGCAGTTCTTC. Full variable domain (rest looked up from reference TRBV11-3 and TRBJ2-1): EAGVVQSPRYKIIEKKQPVAFWCNPISGHNTLYWYLQNLGQGPELLIRYENEEAVDDSQLPKDRFSAERLKGVDSTLKIQPAELGDSAVYLCASSSQGAIYNEQFFGPGTRLTVL.

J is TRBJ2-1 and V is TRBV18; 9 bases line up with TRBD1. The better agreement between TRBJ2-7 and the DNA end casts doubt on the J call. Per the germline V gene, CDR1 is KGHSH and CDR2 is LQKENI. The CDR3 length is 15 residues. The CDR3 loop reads CASSAGQGSYNEQYF. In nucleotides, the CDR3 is TGTGCCAGCTCAGCCGGACAGGGGTCTTACAATGAGCAGTACTTC.

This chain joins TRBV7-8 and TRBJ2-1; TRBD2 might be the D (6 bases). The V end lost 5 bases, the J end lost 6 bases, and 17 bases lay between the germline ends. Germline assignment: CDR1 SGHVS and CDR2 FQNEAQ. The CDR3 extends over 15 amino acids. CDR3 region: CASSPRQTSFNEQFF. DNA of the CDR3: TGTGCCAGCAGCCCCCGACAGACTAGTTTCAATGAGCAGTTCTTC.

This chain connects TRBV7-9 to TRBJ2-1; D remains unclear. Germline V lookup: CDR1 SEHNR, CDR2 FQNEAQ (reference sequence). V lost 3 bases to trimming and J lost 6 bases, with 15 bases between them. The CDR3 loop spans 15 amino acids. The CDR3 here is CASSFAYFTTNEQFF. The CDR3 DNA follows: TGTGCCAGCAGCTTTGCATACTTCACAACCAATGAGCAGTTCTTC. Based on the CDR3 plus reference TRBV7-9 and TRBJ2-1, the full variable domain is DTGVSQNPRHKITKRGQNVTFRCDPISEHNRLYWYRQTLGQGPEFLTYFQNEAQLEKSRLLSDRFSAERPKGSFSTLEIQRTEQGDSAMYLCASSFAYFTTNEQFFGPGTRLTVL.

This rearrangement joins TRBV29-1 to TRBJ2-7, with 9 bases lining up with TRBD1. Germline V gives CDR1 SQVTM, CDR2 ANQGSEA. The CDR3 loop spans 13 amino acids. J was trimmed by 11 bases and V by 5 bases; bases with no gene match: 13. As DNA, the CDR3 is TGCAGCGTTACTCCCCCCGGGACAGGGTGCGAGTACTTC. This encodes CSVTPPGTGCEYF.

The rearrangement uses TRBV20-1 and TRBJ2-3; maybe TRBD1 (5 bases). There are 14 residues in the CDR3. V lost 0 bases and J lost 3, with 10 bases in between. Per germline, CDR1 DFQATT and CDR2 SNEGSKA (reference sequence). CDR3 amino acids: CSARDTQGTDTQYF. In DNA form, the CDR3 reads TGCAGTGCTAGAGATACCCAGGGTACAGATACGCAGTATTTT.

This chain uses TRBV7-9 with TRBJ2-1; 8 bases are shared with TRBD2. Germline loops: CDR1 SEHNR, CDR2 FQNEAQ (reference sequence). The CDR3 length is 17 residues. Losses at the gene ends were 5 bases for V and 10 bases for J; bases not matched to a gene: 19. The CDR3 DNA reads TGTGCCAGCAGCCGGACTCTACTAGCGGTTAACTCCTACGAGCAGTTCTTC. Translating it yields CASSRTLLAVNSYEQFF.

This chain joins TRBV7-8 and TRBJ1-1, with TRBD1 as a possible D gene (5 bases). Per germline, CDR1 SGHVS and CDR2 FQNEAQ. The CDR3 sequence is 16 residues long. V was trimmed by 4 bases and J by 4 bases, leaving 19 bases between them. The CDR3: CASSSLSGGVGTEAFF. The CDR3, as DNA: TGTGCCAGCAGCTCTCTCTCCGGGGGGGTTGGCACTGAAGCTTTCTTT.

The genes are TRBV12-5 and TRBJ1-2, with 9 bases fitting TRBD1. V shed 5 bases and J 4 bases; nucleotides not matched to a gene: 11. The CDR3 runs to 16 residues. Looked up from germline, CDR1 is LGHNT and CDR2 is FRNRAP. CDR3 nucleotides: TGTGCTAGTGGTACGTGGGACAGGGCGCCATCCTATGGCTACACCTTC. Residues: CASGTWDRAPSYGYTF.

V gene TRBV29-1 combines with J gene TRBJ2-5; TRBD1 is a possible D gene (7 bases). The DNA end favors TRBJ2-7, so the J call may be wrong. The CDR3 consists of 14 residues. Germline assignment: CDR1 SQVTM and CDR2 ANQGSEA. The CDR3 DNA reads TGCAGCGTTGATGGGAAACCAGGGGGAGGCGAGCAGTACTTC. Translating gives CSVDGKPGGGEQYF.

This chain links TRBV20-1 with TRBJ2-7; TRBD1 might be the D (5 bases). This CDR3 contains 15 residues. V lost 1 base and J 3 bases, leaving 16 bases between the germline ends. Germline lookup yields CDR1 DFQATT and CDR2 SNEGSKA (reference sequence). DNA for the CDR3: TGCAGTGCTAGAGCTAGGGGAAATGGGAACTACGAGCAGTACTTC. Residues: CSARARGNGNYEQYF.

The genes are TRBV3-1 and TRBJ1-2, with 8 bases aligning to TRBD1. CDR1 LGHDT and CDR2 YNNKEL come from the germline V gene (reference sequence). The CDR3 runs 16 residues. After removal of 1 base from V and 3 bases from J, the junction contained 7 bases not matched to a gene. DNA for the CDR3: TGTGCCAGCAGCCAAGCACACGACAGGGGCCACTATGGCTACACCTTC. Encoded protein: CASSQAHDRGHYGYTF. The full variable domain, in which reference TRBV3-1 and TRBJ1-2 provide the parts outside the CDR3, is DTAVSQTPKYLVTQMGNDKSIKCEQNLGHDTMYWYKQDSKKFLKIMFSYNNKELIINETVPNRFSPKSPDKAHLNLHINSLELGDSAVYFCASSQAHDRGHYGYTFGSGTRLTVV.

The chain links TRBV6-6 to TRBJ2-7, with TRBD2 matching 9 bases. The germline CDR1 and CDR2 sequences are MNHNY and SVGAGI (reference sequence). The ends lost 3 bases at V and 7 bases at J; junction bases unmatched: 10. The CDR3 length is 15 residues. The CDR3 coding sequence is TGTGCCAGCAGTTATGGACGAGCGGGGGGTAGGGAGCAGTACTTC. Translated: CASSYGRAGGREQYF.

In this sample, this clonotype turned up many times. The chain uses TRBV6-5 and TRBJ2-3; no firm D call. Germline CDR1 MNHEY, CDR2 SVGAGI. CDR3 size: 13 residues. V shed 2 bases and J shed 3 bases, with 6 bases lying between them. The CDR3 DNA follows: TGTGCCAGCAGTTACCCAAATACAGATACGCAGTATTTT. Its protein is CASSYPNTDTQYF.

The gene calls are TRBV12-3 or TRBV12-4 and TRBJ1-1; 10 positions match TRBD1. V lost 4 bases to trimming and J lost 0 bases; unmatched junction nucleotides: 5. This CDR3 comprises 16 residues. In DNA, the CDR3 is TGTGCCAGCAGTTCCAGACAGGGGGCCTTGAACACTGAAGCTTTCTTT. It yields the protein CASSSRQGALNTEAFF.

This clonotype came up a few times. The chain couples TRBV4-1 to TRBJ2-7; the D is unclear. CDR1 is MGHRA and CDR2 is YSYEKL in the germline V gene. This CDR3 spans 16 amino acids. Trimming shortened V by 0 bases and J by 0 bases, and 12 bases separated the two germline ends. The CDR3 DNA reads TGCGCCAGCAGCCAAGATAAGGAAAAGGGCTCCTACGAGCAGTACTTC. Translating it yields CASSQDKEKGSYEQYF.

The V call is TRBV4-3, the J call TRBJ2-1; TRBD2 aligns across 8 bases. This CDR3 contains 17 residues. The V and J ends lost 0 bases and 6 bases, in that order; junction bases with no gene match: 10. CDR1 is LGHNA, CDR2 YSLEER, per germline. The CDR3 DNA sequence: TGCGCCAGCAGCCAAGATACGGGACGAGCGGGAGTCAATGAGCAGTTCTTC. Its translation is CASSQDTGRAGVNEQFF.